Sequencing of this T cell receptor (beta chain) was carried out in a study of cytomegalovirus exposure and HLA in healthy donors. Whole-study results and caveats: Presence/absence analyses treated sequencing depth as roughly uniform across donors.

The PCR used 60 Vbeta and 13 Jbeta primers. The protocol was immunoSEQ multiplex PCR, while the TCRdb copy is restricted to in-frame clones and leaves out a portion. The sample consists of 75,000 to 100,000 clones, around 82% of them appearing once. As for this clone: Its target is unknown.

The CDR3 contains 15 residues. Trimming removed 6 bases from V and 1 base from J; junction bases left unmatched: 5. In germline, CDR1 is MNHEY, CDR2 SVGAGI. The receptor comes from a man in his forties in good health and CMV-seropositive. Sequencing was carried out using PBMCs. The genes are TRBV6-5 and TRBJ2-7, with 11 positions matching TRBD2. In nucleotides, the CDR3 is TGTGCCAGCAGCAGACTAGCGGGGCGTTCCTACGAGCAGTACTTC. Its translation: CASSRLAGRSYEQYF.